These 25 T cell receptor beta chains were all obtained from the same sample, sequenced in a study of control samples from healthy donors and cancer patients. The method was immunoSEQ multiplex PCR; TCRdb's version includes in-frame clones alone and lacks a portion of them. The table records around 110,000 clones, 88% of them present only once. The sample was blood. Receptor source: a woman aged 70 to 79 in good health.

CDR3 residues: CASSLRDRASSGANVLTF. The CDR3 coding sequence is TGTGCCAGCAGCTTACGGGACAGGGCAAGCTCTGGGGCCAACGTCCTGACTTTC. The rearrangement joins TRBV7-8 to TRBJ2-6, with TRBD1 matching 9 bases. The V and J ends lost 2 bases and 0 bases, in that order; junction bases with no gene match: 5. CDR3 length equals 18 residues. Germline V gene sequence: CDR1 SGHVS, CDR2 FQNEAQ.

The CDR3 is CASSLQRGVGGYTF. The DNA for the CDR3 is TGTGCCAGCTCCTTACAGCGGGGAGTCGGGGGCTACACCTTC. This sequence joins TRBV6-5 and TRBJ1-2; D uncertain. The length of the CDR3 is 14 residues. Germline V gene sequence: CDR1 MNHEY, CDR2 SVGAGI. The V end was cut by 8 bases, the J end by 8 bases, with 21 bases between.

V and J are TRBV6-2 or TRBV6-3 and TRBJ1-2; 8 nucleotides match TRBD1. CDR3 length: 16 amino acids. With V trimmed by 4 bases and J by 5 bases, 12 bases remained unmatched. In germline, CDR1 is MNHEY, CDR2 SVGEGT. The CDR3 loop reads CASSSGQGVLLYGYTF. In nucleotides, the CDR3 is TGTGCCAGCAGTTCCGGACAGGGCGTACTCCTATATGGCTACACCTTC.

The chain combines TRBV7-6 with TRBJ2-5, with a possible D match to TRBD2 (5 bases). This CDR3 contains 14 residues. V gave up 5 bases and J gave up 4 bases, with 14 bases separating them. The germline V gene has CDR1 SGHVS and CDR2 FNYEAQ. The CDR3 protein is CASSLGGSRETQYF. CDR3 coding DNA: TGTGCCAGCAGCCTAGGAGGTAGCAGAGAGACCCAGTACTTC.

The chain is built from TRBV18 and TRBJ2-1, with 9 bases lining up with TRBD2. This CDR3 has 14 residues. The V segment lost 8 bases and the J segment 4 bases; nucleotides outside the gene matches: 6. Germline CDR1 KGHSH, CDR2 LQKENI. As DNA, the CDR3 is TGTGCCAGCGCGGGGGGGATTAATTACAATGAGCAGTTCTTC. It is translated as CASAGGINYNEQFF.

The chain employs TRBV7-3 and TRBJ2-3; TRBD2 is a possible D gene (7 bases). V shed 11 bases and J shed 0 bases, with 18 bases lying between them. Germline CDR1 and CDR2: SGHTA and FQGTGA. This CDR3 contains 15 residues. CDR3 DNA sequence: TGTGCCTCCACTTGGGGGGGGCGTAGCACAGATACGCAGTATTTT. Amino acid sequence: CASTWGGRSTDTQYF.

This clone has just a few counts. The rearrangement uses TRBV6-6 and TRBJ1-5; 9 bases are shared with TRBD1. This CDR3 is built from 16 residues. Germline V lookup: CDR1 MNHNY, CDR2 SVGAGI (reference sequence). With 8 bases clipped from V and 3 bases from J, the junction kept 11 bases outside the gene matches. CDR3 DNA: TGTGCCAGCGGTCGACCGGGACAGGGTTCCAATCAGCCCCAGCATTTT. This gives the protein CASGRPGQGSNQPQHF.

This chain links TRBV11-2 with TRBJ2-3; 11 bases map to TRBD2. V lost 0 bases and J lost 4; bases outside the gene matches: 6. CDR1 and CDR2 (germline): SGHAT, FQNNGV. The CDR3 has 17 residues. CDR3 DNA: TGTGCCAGCAGCTTAGATCTAGCGGGGGGAACTGCAGATACGCAGTATTTT. Its translation is CASSLDLAGGTADTQYF.

The chain recombines TRBV7-9 with TRBJ2-1; D is undetermined. Trimming left V 5 bases short and J 7 bases short, with 9 bases between. There are 12 residues in the CDR3. In germline, CDR1 is SEHNR, CDR2 FQNEAQ (reference sequence). Here the CDR3 reads CASSASTNEQFF. In nucleotides, the CDR3 is TGTGCCAGCAGCGCCTCCACTAATGAGCAGTTCTTC.

The rearrangement links TRBV3-1 (or the pseudogene TRBV3-2) to TRBJ1-3; D is unresolved. The CDR3 is 14 amino acids. Germline assignment: CDR1 LGHDT and CDR2 YNNKEL (reference sequence). V was trimmed by 3 bases and J by 2 bases, leaving 8 bases between them. The CDR3 spells CASSQGSTGNTIYF. In DNA form, the CDR3 reads TGTGCCAGCAGCCAGGGGTCTACTGGAAACACCATATATTTT.

The CDR3 region is CASSLKGTGGGGYTF. The CDR3 nucleotides are TGTGCCAGCAGCTTAAAGGGGACCGGGGGCGGTGGCTACACCTTC. The chain couples TRBV7-9 to TRBJ1-2, with D possibly being TRBD1 (6 bases). Germline V gene sequence: CDR1 SEHNR, CDR2 FQNEAQ (reference sequence). This CDR3 spans 15 amino acids. Trimming took 2 bases from V and 7 from J, leaving 17 bases between them.

The J gene is TRBJ1-1, the V gene TRBV5-4; D call uncertain. The CDR3 contains 15 residues. Trimming took off 4 bases at V and 1 base at J, with 14 bases between the two ends. The germline CDR1 and CDR2 sequences are SGHNT and YYREEE (reference sequence). The CDR3 coding sequence is TGTGCCAGCAGCGCGCTGACACGGGGGAACACTGAAGCTTTCTTT. It specifies CASSALTRGNTEAFF.

This clone was detected only once. This chain uses TRBV12-3 or TRBV12-4 with TRBJ1-2; TRBD1 matches 7 bases. CDR3 length: 12 amino acids. Trimming cost V 4 bases and J 7 bases; bases outside gene matches: 3. The DNA for the CDR3 is TGTGCCAGCAGTTCCGGGACAGCTGGCTACACCTTC. Translated, it gives CASSSGTAGYTF.

The J gene is TRBJ2-7, the V gene TRBV4-3; D is unresolved. The CDR3 is made up of 12 amino acids. The V end was cut by 0 bases, the J end by 6 bases, with 6 bases between. Germline V gives CDR1 LGHNA, CDR2 YSLEER. The CDR3 region is CASSQEGSEQYF. DNA of the CDR3: TGCGCCAGCAGCCAAGAGGGATCCGAGCAGTACTTC.

The V gene is TRBV19, the J gene TRBJ1-5; D gene unclear. The V end was cut by 5 bases, the J end by 2 bases, with 10 bases between. This CDR3 is built from 14 residues. Germline values: CDR1 LNHDA, CDR2 SQIVND (reference sequence). The CDR3, as DNA: TGTGCCAGTAGTGGGCCGAACCGCAATCAGCCCCAGCATTTT. This sequence encodes CASSGPNRNQPQHF.

In DNA, the CDR3 is TGTGCCAGCACCCCCCCTGGGGAGGAGACCCAGTACTTC. It encodes CASTPPGEETQYF. The chain employs TRBV6-5 and TRBJ2-5; D is perhaps TRBD2 (5 bases). Germline CDR1 MNHEY, CDR2 SVGAGI. This CDR3 contains 13 residues. Trimming removed 7 bases at V and 5 bases at J, with 14 bases between.

The chain recombines TRBV6-5 with TRBJ2-7; possibly TRBD1 or TRBD2 for D (5 bases each). This CDR3 comprises 14 residues. V dropped 8 bases and J dropped 1 base, with 15 bases sitting between them. The germline V gene encodes CDR1 MNHEY and CDR2 SVGAGI. The CDR3 nucleotides are TGTGCCAGCCTAGCCTCGGGGCCTTCCTACGAGCAGTACTTC. Translated: CASLASGPSYEQYF.

The chain links TRBV5-1 to TRBJ2-7; D call uncertain. Germline CDR1 is SGHRS and CDR2 is YFSETQ. This CDR3 has 13 amino acids. Trimming pared 0 bases from V and 7 bases from J, leaving 11 bases between. DNA of the CDR3: TGCGCCAGCAGCTTGGTACCGGCGAGGGAGCAGTACTTC. It yields the protein CASSLVPAREQYF.

The chain is built from TRBV11-2 and TRBJ2-3, with 7 bases matching TRBD2. Germline CDR1 SGHAT, CDR2 FQNNGV. The length of the CDR3 is 15 residues. The trim removed 5 bases at V and 0 bases at J, leaving 5 bases unmatched. The CDR3 protein is CASSPQRGSTDTQYF. Here the CDR3 DNA reads TGTGCCAGCAGCCCCCAGCGGGGAAGCACAGATACGCAGTATTTT.

This clone is a singleton in its sample. This chain uses TRBV11-2 with TRBJ1-1; TRBD1 aligns across 7 bases. CDR1 SGHAT and CDR2 FQNNGV come from the germline V gene. The V gene end was trimmed by 5 bases and the J gene end by 2 bases; junction bases not matched to a gene: 5. The CDR3 is 14 amino acids. DNA for the CDR3: TGTGCCAGCAGCGCGGGACAGACTAACACTGAAGCTTTCTTT. Translation gives CASSAGQTNTEAFF.

The gene calls are TRBV19 and TRBJ2-2; 9 bases line up with TRBD2. The V gene's germline CDR1 is LNHDA and CDR2 SQIVND (reference sequence). V trimming: 3 bases; J trimming: 4 bases; junction bases outside the gene matches: 6. This CDR3 region has 16 residues. The CDR3 DNA follows: TGTGCCAGTAGTATCATAGCGGGGGACCCCACCGGGGAGCTGTTTTTT. This gives the protein CASSIIAGDPTGELFF. Full variable domain (missing parts from reference TRBV19 and TRBJ2-2): DGGITQSPKYLFRKEGQNVTLSCEQNLNHDAMYWYRQDPGQGLRLIYYSQIVNDFQKGDIAEGYSVSREKKESFPLTVTSAQKNPTAFYLCASSIIAGDPTGELFFGEGSRLTVL.

The V call is TRBV7-8, the J call TRBJ1-2, with a possible D match to TRBD1 (5 bases). Per the germline V gene, CDR1 is SGHVS and CDR2 is FQNEAQ. V lost 3 bases and J lost 3, with 11 bases in between. CDR3 length: 14 amino acids. DNA for the CDR3: TGTGCCAGCAGCTTCGCTGTGGGGGACTATGGCTACACCTTC. Encoded protein: CASSFAVGDYGYTF.

The chain uses TRBV12-5 and TRBJ1-2; D gene unclear. Trimming removed 5 bases at V and 0 bases at J, with 10 bases between. CDR1 and CDR2 from the germline V gene are LGHNT and FRNRAP. The CDR3 sequence is 14 residues long. In nucleotides, the CDR3 is TGTGCTAGTGGTCCCGGGTGGGCTAACTATGGCTACACCTTC. Its translation: CASGPGWANYGYTF.

This sequence joins TRBV19 and TRBJ2-3; possibly TRBD2 for D (5 bases). The V end was cut by 6 bases, the J end by 6 bases, with 13 bases between. The CDR3 length is 13 residues. Germline lookup yields CDR1 LNHDA and CDR2 SQIVND (reference sequence). The CDR3 DNA reads TGTGCCAGTAGCGAAACTAGTCCTGATACGCAGTATTTT. Its translation: CASSETSPDTQYF.

This rearrangement joins TRBV11-2 to TRBJ2-7; D is uncertain. Germline values: CDR1 SGHAT, CDR2 FQNNGV. This CDR3 contains 13 residues. Trimming took off 6 bases at V and 7 bases at J, with 16 bases between the two ends. CDR3 coding DNA: TGTGCCAGCAGTCAAACCATCCTTTGGGAGCAGTACTTC. Translating it yields CASSQTILWEQYF.